This T cell receptor (beta chain) was retrieved from a study of T cells in Graves' hyperthyroidism and ophthalmopathy. RNA transcripts served as the template for amplifying TCR beta CDR3 regions. RT-PCR in the first round (using the HTBI primer set) targeted the TCR CDR3. TCRdb redid the calling of the multiplex PCR reads with MiXCR, one entry per CDR3 protein. Here the sample spans about 570,000 distinct CDR3 sequences, around 15% being singletons. This clonotype appeared many times. V dropped 4 bases and J dropped 5; count of bases not matched to a gene: 7. There are 15 residues in the CDR3. The V gene's germline CDR1 is SGHNT and CDR2 YENEEA.

This clonotype was obtained from a woman aged 40 to 50 with Graves' hyperthyroidism. The J gene is TRBJ2-5, the V gene TRBV11-3, with 10 bases lining up with TRBD1. The sequencing sample was made of blood. CDR3 DNA sequence: TGTGCCAGCAGCTCCCGGACAGGGGGAATCGAGACCCAGTACTTC. Its translation is CASSSRTGGIETQYF.